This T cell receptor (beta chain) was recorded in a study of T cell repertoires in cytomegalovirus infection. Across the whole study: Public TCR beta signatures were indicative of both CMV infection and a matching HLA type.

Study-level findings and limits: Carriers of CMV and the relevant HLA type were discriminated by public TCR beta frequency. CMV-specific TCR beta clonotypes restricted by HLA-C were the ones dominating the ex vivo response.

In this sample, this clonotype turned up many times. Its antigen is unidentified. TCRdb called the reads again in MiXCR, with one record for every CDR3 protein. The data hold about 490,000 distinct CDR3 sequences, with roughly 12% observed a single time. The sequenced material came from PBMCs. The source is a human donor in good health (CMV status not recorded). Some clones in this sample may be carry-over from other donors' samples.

CDR3 in amino acids: CASSYTPDRGIQETQYF. DNA of the CDR3: TGTGCCAGCAGCTACACCCCGGACAGGGGCATCCAAGAGACCCAGTACTTC. V is TRBV12-3 or TRBV12-4 and J is TRBJ2-5; TRBD1 aligns across 9 bases. This CDR3 has 17 amino acids. V gave up 6 bases and J gave up 1 base; unmatched junction bases: 12.